The 14 T cell receptor beta chains given below trace back to one sample, sequenced in a study of blood T cell repertoires in COVID-19. The table came from immunoSEQ multiplex PCR; TCRdb's copy has only in-frame clones and leaves some out. The profile shows about 71,000 clones, roughly 82% of them singletons. Sequenced input: peripheral blood. The source is a woman aged 80 or over with acute or convalescent COVID-19.

This chain connects TRBV5-5 to TRBJ1-2; a possible D gene is TRBD1 (6 bases). This CDR3 spans 16 amino acids. Germline V gives CDR1 SGHKS, CDR2 YYEKEE (reference sequence). Trimming removed 1 base from V and 2 bases from J, with 15 bases in between. The DNA of the CDR3 is TGTGCCAGCAGCTTGACCGGGGGGGGCCCCAACTATGGCTACACCTTC. It codes for CASSLTGGGPNYGYTF.

The gene calls are TRBV12-3 or TRBV12-4 and TRBJ1-6; D is unclear. Trimming took 6 bases from V and 10 from J, leaving 10 bases between them. This CDR3 has 12 residues. CDR3 residues: CASRPDGSPLHF. In DNA, the CDR3 is TGTGCCAGCAGGCCTGACGGGTCACCCCTCCACTTT.

The chain has TRBV5-1 and TRBJ2-7; D not resolved. The germline V gene encodes CDR1 SGHRS and CDR2 YFSETQ. The CDR3 has 14 amino acids. V lost 7 bases to trimming and J lost 3 bases, with 17 bases between them. CDR3 nucleotides: TGCGCCAGCCAACCGGGTCCAAGGCGCTACGAGCAGTACTTC. Translated: CASQPGPRRYEQYF.

This sequence joins TRBV5-6 and TRBJ2-1, with D perhaps TRBD1 (6 bases). CDR3 length: 14 residues. CDR1 SGHDT and CDR2 YYEEEE come from the germline V gene. The V end lost 0 bases, the J end lost 2 bases, and 6 bases lay between the germline ends. The CDR3, as DNA: TGTGCCAGCAGCTTGGGGGGGCCCTACAATGAGCAGTTCTTC. Its protein is CASSLGGPYNEQFF. Complete variable domain (other parts from reference TRBV5-6 and TRBJ2-1): DAGVTQSPTHLIKTRGQQVTLRCSPKSGHDTVSWYQQALGQGPQFIFQYYEEEERQRGNFPDRFSGHQFPNYSSELNVNALLLGDSALYLCASSLGGPYNEQFFGPGTRLTVL.

The chain uses TRBV7-9 and TRBJ1-2; 9 bases fit TRBD1. This CDR3 region has 15 residues. CDR1 and CDR2 from the germline V gene are SEHNR and FQNEAQ (reference sequence). J lost 7 bases, V lost 8 bases, and 14 bases had no gene match. CDR3 in amino acids: CASGDGRDRASGYTF. In DNA, the CDR3 is TGTGCCAGCGGGGACGGCCGGGACAGGGCATCTGGCTACACCTTC.

The rearrangement joins TRBV10-2 to TRBJ2-7; D is ambiguous. The CDR3 has 13 residues. V was trimmed by 2 bases and J by 7 bases, leaving 12 bases between them. Germline V gives CDR1 WSHSY, CDR2 SAAADI. The CDR3 DNA follows: TGCGCCAGCAGTGAGGTTCCCCAGTCTGAGCAGTACTTC. Protein sequence: CASSEVPQSEQYF.

This clone came up once. This rearrangement joins TRBV28 to TRBJ2-5; D is possibly TRBD2 (5 bases). This CDR3 has 16 residues. V shed 2 bases and J shed 5 bases, with 18 bases lying between them. CDR1 is MDHEN and CDR2 is SYDVKM in the germline V gene. This CDR3 reads CASSLRLALGRETQYF. The CDR3 DNA reads as TGTGCCAGCAGTTTACGTTTGGCACTAGGGCGGGAGACCCAGTACTTC. The variable domain in full, completed from reference TRBV28 and TRBJ2-5, reads DVKVTQSSRYLVKRTGEKVFLECVQDMDHENMFWYRQDPGLGLRLIYFSYDVKMKEKGDIPEGYSVSREKKERFSLILESASTNQTSMYLCASSLRLALGRETQYFGPGTRLLVL.

This clone appeared once. The rearrangement uses TRBV20-1 and TRBJ1-2; no clear D gene. The CDR3 extends over 11 amino acids. Germline V gene data show CDR1 as DFQATT and CDR2 as SNEGSKA (reference sequence). Trimming shortened V by 7 bases and J by 7 bases, and 13 bases separated the two germline ends. This chain's CDR3 is CSGFGAFGYTF. The CDR3 coding sequence is TGCAGTGGGTTTGGAGCTTTTGGCTACACCTTC.

The V and J genes are TRBV19 and TRBJ1-5; TRBD1 aligns across 8 bases. V dropped 7 bases and J dropped 6; count of bases not matched to a gene: 11. The CDR3 has 15 amino acids. CDR1 is LNHDA, CDR2 SQIVND, per germline (reference sequence). In nucleotides, the CDR3 is TGTGCCAGTATCCCCGTTTTAACAGGGGGTCAGCCCCAGCATTTT. Protein: CASIPVLTGGQPQHF.

This clone came up once. V and J are TRBV27 and TRBJ2-1; 11 bases are a match to TRBD2. The V segment lost 7 bases and the J segment 3 bases; nucleotides outside the gene matches: 5. The CDR3 totals 15 residues. Germline V gene lookup returns CDR1 MNHEY and CDR2 SMNVEV (reference sequence). CDR3 coding DNA: TGTGCCAGCAATACCGGGACTAGCGGCTACAATGAGCAGTTCTTC. Translation gives CASNTGTSGYNEQFF.

This clone has ten or more counts. This chain connects TRBV18 to TRBJ1-5; tentative D call: TRBD1 (6 bases). CDR1 KGHSH and CDR2 LQKENI come from the germline V gene. V dropped 3 bases and J dropped 1 base, with 7 bases sitting between them. The CDR3 covers 14 residues. CDR3 coding DNA: TGTGCCAGCTCACCGGACAGCAGCAATCAGCCCCAGCATTTT. Protein: CASSPDSSNQPQHF.

This rearrangement joins TRBV27 to TRBJ2-7, with 9 bases aligning to TRBD1. The J segment lost 3 bases and the V segment lost 6 bases, leaving 6 bases of the junction unmatched. Germline CDR1 and CDR2: MNHEY and SMNVEV (reference sequence). The CDR3 covers 14 residues. In DNA, the CDR3 is TGTGCCAGCAGGCCCCAGACAGGGGGCTACGAGCAGTACTTC. It encodes CASRPQTGGYEQYF.

This chain links TRBV7-8 with TRBJ2-2; TRBD2 matches at 7 bases. This CDR3 comprises 15 residues. Germline V gene lookup returns CDR1 SGHVS and CDR2 FQNEAQ. The trim removed 1 base at V and 6 bases at J, leaving 5 bases unmatched. CDR3 sequence (DNA): TGTGCCAGCAGCTTAGTTGTGGGAGGGGCCGGGGAGCTGTTTTTT. It is translated as CASSLVVGGAGELFF.

This clone was observed a single time. The chain links TRBV12-3 or TRBV12-4 to TRBJ2-2; possible D gene TRBD2, 5 bases. The CDR3 spans 12 residues. V gave up 2 bases and J gave up 7 bases, with 5 bases separating them. Here the CDR3 reads CASSLRGGELFF. CDR3 sequence (DNA): TGTGCCAGCAGTTTACGGGGCGGGGAGCTGTTTTTT.